This T cell receptor (beta chain) derives from a study of CD8+ T cells in alopecia areata. This clone was seen more than once but under ten times. Other DNA sequences in the same sample also yield this CDR3. Following RNA extraction, reverse transcription yielded cDNA that acted as the sequencing template. Using immunoSEQ multiplex PCR, the repertoire was profiled, and TCRdb retains in-frame clones only, with some absent. The table lists some 150,000 clones, 67% of them singletons. The sample was CD8+ T cells sorted from blood, taken at week 0. This TCR was recovered from a human donor with alopecia areata.

The CDR3 loop reads CASSLGAGELFF. CDR3 sequence (DNA): TGCGCCAGCAGCTTGGGGGCCGGGGAGCTGTTTTTT. The V call is TRBV5-1, the J call TRBJ2-2, with no clear D. Deletions cut 0 bases from V and 6 bases from J, with 3 bases between. CDR3 length: 12 amino acids. Germline values: CDR1 SGHRS, CDR2 YFSETQ.